A selection of T cell receptor beta chains follows, all from one sample in a study of T cell repertoires in cytomegalovirus infection. TCRdb ran MiXCR on the reads and lists one entry per CDR3 protein. The data show about 700,000 distinct CDR3 sequences, around 32% seen once. These receptors are not linked to any known antigen. The material sequenced was cultured PBMCs, taken from culture after CMV antigen stimulation. These receptors came from a human donor in good health (CMV status not recorded). Some clones in this sample may be carry-over from other donors' samples. The CDR3 runs from the conserved cysteine through the conserved F or W. Clone size is stated in some rows and not others, as once, few, many or a class when expanded.

few TRBJ2-1 TRBV7-7 CASSLGEGINEQFF
- TRBJ1-3 TRBV12-3/TRBV12-4 CASKASGNTIYF
few TRBJ1-1 TRBV6-6 CASSPGLQNTEAFF
- TRBJ2-1 TRBV28 CASSLGATSGGARQFF
once TRBJ2-1 TRBV19 CASTPQFSASSYNEQFF
many TRBJ1-1 TRBV7-2 CASSLNTNTEAFF
many TRBJ2-3 TRBV7-2 CASSPLEGLGGRGTQYF
- TRBJ2-7 TRBV7-8 CASSPSFGYEQYF
few TRBJ2-4 TRBV28 CASSFGSPQEAIQYF
few TRBJ2-5 TRBV23-1 CASSQLIAGAQVSETQYF
few TRBJ2-7 TRBV10-2 CASSHRESYEQYF
few TRBJ2-4 TRBV5-4 CASSLFYSAKNIQYF
- TRBJ2-1 TRBV19 CASSTVEDPLYNEQFF
many TRBJ2-3 TRBV7-8 CASSLGPGRGTQYF
- TRBJ2-1 TRBV20-1 CSARNRAYNEQFF
- TRBJ2-2 TRBV14 CASSQVSVTGELFF